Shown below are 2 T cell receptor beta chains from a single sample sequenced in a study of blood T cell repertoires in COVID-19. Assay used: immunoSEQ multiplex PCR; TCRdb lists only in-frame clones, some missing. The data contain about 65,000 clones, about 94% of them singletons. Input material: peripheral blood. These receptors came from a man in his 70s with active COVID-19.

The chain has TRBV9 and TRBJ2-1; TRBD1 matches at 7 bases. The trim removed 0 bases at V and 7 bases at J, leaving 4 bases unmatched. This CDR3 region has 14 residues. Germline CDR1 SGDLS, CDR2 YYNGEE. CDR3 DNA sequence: TGTGCCAGCAGCGTAGGAGGGGGCCCAAATGAGCAGTTCTTC. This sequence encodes CASSVGGGPNEQFF.

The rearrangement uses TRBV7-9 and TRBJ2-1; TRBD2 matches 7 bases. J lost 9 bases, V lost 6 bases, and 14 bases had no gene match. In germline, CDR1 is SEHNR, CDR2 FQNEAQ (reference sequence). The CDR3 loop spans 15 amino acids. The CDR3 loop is CASSPAGLPTGEQFF. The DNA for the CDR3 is TGTGCCAGCAGTCCGGCGGGACTACCCACTGGTGAGCAGTTCTTC.